Given below is one TCR beta chain in context. Amplification of TCR beta CDR3 regions used RNA as the template. A set of HTBI primers served as the primers for a first-round RT-PCR of the TCR CDR3. TCRdb analysed the multiplex PCR reads with MiXCR anew, one entry per CDR3 protein. Of approximately 700,000 distinct CDR3 sequences in the sample, about 16% were seen once. The entry originates in a study of T cells in Graves' hyperthyroidism and ophthalmopathy. The sample taken for sequencing was blood. The clonotype originates from a man aged 18-30 years with Graves' hyperthyroidism.

In nucleotides, the CDR3 is TGTGCCAGCAGGAGGGCGGGAGATCTCTCCTACAATGAGCAGTTCTTC. Its translation is CASRRAGDLSYNEQFF. This rearrangement joins TRBV11-3 to TRBJ2-1, with TRBD2 matching over 7 bases. After removal of 6 bases from V and 0 bases from J, the junction contained 8 bases not matched to a gene. CDR3 size: 16 residues. Germline loops: CDR1 SGHNT, CDR2 YENEEA.